This entry is about one TCR beta chain. Its antigen is undetermined. The data derive from a study of cytomegalovirus exposure and HLA in healthy donors. The study, taken as a whole, reports: Among immune exposure information, only CMV serostatus was available. For most subjects, TCR beta sequences were reported to predict HLA-A and HLA-B alleles with accuracy. Among the most significant clusters, several appeared linked to common viral pathogens in a later analysis.

Germline V gene sequence: CDR1 SGHAT, CDR2 FQNNGV. There are 15 residues in the CDR3. V was trimmed by 5 bases and J by 2 bases, leaving 15 bases between them. The PCR ran on 60 Vbeta and 13 Jbeta primers. In the source study's methods: Later analysis identified approximately 88 million unique TCR beta chains, roughly 11 million shared. Some clones are missing from TCRdb's copy, which holds only in-frame ones; the method was immunoSEQ multiplex PCR. From that table come the V and J calls and clone size; the DNA was used to work out D and trimming. This table has 150,000 to 180,000 clones, 80% appearing once.

The clonotype was recovered from a man aged 25-45 years in good health and CMV-seropositive. The sequenced sample consisted of PBMCs. This chain uses TRBV11-2 with TRBJ2-5; D perhaps matches TRBD1 (6 bases). The CDR3 bases are TGTGCCAGCAGCCGAAATGCAGGGGAACAAGAGACCCAGTACTTC. It codes for CASSRNAGEQETQYF.